This paragraph reports one T cell receptor (beta chain). The CDR3 sequence is 15 residues long. Losses at the gene ends were 3 bases for V and 5 bases for J; bases not matched to a gene: 9. Germline CDR1 is SGHRS and CDR2 is YFSETQ. The record originates from a study of blood T cell repertoires in COVID-19. How the authors handled the data: Reference gene primer amplification gave nucleated cell count estimates. Some clones are missing from TCRdb's copy, which holds only in-frame ones; the method was immunoSEQ multiplex PCR. That table is the source of V, J and clone size, and D and trimming were worked out from the DNA. Of about 100,000 clones in the sample, around nine tenths were seen once.

The origin of this receptor is a man in his sixties with acute or convalescent COVID-19. The V call is TRBV5-1, the J call TRBJ2-5; 8 bases align to TRBD2. What was sequenced was peripheral blood. CDR3 coding DNA: TGCGCCAGCAGCTCCCTGGGACTAGGGGAGGAGACCCAGTACTTC. This gives the protein CASSSLGLGEETQYF.